A single sample is the source of the 30 T cell receptor beta chains below, sequenced in a study of a mutant IDH1 vaccine in newly diagnosed glioma. Their specific antigens are unknown. This table comes from immunoSEQ multiplex PCR, and its TCRdb copy is limited to in-frame clones, with some not included. Altogether about 72,000 clones are present, about 80% being singletons, with the ten largest covering about an eighth. Stated time point: week 23, last vaccination. All doses held 300 ug of mutant IDH1 20-mer peptide, with topical imiquimod. Specimen: PBMCs, collected from a glioma patient whose treatment included an IDH1 peptide vaccine. The receptors shown here come from a man aged 18-30 years with glioma.

The chain employs TRBV11-3 and TRBJ1-1, with D tentatively TRBD1 (5 bases). The CDR3 length is 14 residues. CDR1 and CDR2 (germline): SGHNT, YENEEA. With 2 bases removed from V and 1 base from J, the gap between germline ends came to 8 bases. The CDR3 reads CASSLSDRNTEAFF. CDR3 DNA sequence: TGTGCCAGCAGCTTAAGCGACAGGAACACTGAAGCTTTCTTT.

This chain links TRBV7-9 with TRBJ1-1; no clear D. V dropped 0 bases and J dropped 0 bases, with 2 bases sitting between them. CDR3 size: 13 residues. The germline gives CDR1 SEHNR, CDR2 FQNEAQ (reference sequence). The DNA for the CDR3 is TGTGCCAGCAGCTTAGCTCTGAACACTGAAGCTTTCTTT. It is translated as CASSLALNTEAFF.

The J gene is TRBJ1-2, the V gene TRBV19, with no clear D. The CDR3 has 12 amino acids. Germline V lookup: CDR1 LNHDA, CDR2 SQIVND (reference sequence). V was clipped by 1 base and J by 8 bases, with 8 bases between them. For the CDR3, the DNA is TGTGCCAGTAGTATAGGGGAAGGAGGCTACACCTTC. Residues: CASSIGEGGYTF.

The sample holds one count of this clone. The DNA for the CDR3 is TGTGCCAGCAGCTTAGGGAAGGCAGCCTATGGCTACACCTTC. Protein product: CASSLGKAAYGYTF. The J gene is TRBJ1-2, the V gene TRBV7-2, with unresolved D. The germline V and J ends were trimmed by 1 base and 4 bases, with 10 bases remaining between them. The CDR3 totals 14 residues. Germline V gives CDR1 SGHTA, CDR2 FQGNSA.

This chain joins TRBV19 and TRBJ2-1; 8 positions match TRBD2. J gave up 9 bases and V 3 bases, and 10 bases lay outside the gene matches. Germline CDR1 reads LNHDA; CDR2 reads SQIVND (reference sequence). The CDR3 has 15 amino acids. Here the CDR3 reads CASSISGSLQVEQFF. The CDR3 region has the DNA TGTGCCAGTAGTATCAGCGGGAGCCTCCAAGTTGAGCAGTTCTTC.

The rearrangement uses TRBV7-6 and TRBJ1-1, with D hard to call. Trimming removed 0 bases at V and 1 base at J, with 3 bases between. The CDR3 has 13 amino acids. CDR1 SGHVS and CDR2 FNYEAQ come from the germline V gene. CDR3 sequence reads: CASSLAPNTEAFF. The CDR3 DNA sequence: TGTGCCAGCAGCTTAGCCCCGAACACTGAAGCTTTCTTT.

This CDR3 is CASSVENTDTQYF. The CDR3 nucleotides read TGTGCCAGTAGTGTGGAAAACACAGATACGCAGTATTTT. This sequence joins TRBV19 and TRBJ2-3; D unclear. Germline V gives CDR1 LNHDA, CDR2 SQIVND (reference sequence). The CDR3 sequence is 13 residues long. The ends were cut back, 5 bases at V and 2 bases at J, with 8 bases in the middle.

The chain employs TRBV29-1 and TRBJ1-2; a possible D gene is TRBD1 (5 bases). V lost 4 bases and J 6 bases, leaving 6 bases between the germline ends. Per the germline V gene, CDR1 is SQVTM and CDR2 is ANQGSEA. The CDR3 has 10 amino acids. CDR3 DNA sequence: TGCAGCGTTGGGGGGGATGGCTACACCTTC. Its translation: CSVGGDGYTF.

The chain recombines TRBV5-1 with TRBJ2-7; 11 bases fit TRBD2. Germline trimming cut 4 bases from V and 1 base from J; bases unmatched to any gene: 10. CDR3 length: 17 amino acids. Germline CDR1 is SGHRS and CDR2 is YFSETQ. CDR3 nucleotides: TGCGCCAGCAGCGCCCGAACCGGGACTAGCGGATCCTACGAGCAGTACTTC. Residues: CASSARTGTSGSYEQYF. Drawing the rest from reference TRBV5-1 and TRBJ2-7, the complete variable domain is KAGVTQTPRYLIKTRGQQVTLSCSPISGHRSVSWYQQTPGQGLQFLFEYFSETQRNKGNFPGRFSGRQFSNSRSEMNVSTLELGDSALYLCASSARTGTSGSYEQYFGPGTRLTVT.

The gene calls are TRBV7-2 and TRBJ2-2; D ambiguous. The CDR3 runs 15 residues. Germline V gene sequence: CDR1 SGHTA, CDR2 FQGNSA. Trimming took off 1 base at V and 0 bases at J, with 6 bases between the two ends. CDR3 DNA: TGTGCCAGCAGCTTAGTAGGGACGAACACCGGGGAGCTGTTTTTT. It translates to CASSLVGTNTGELFF. Using reference TRBV7-2 and TRBJ2-2 for the parts outside the CDR3, the full variable domain is GAGVSQSPSNKVTEKGKDVELRCDPISGHTALYWYRQSLGQGLEFLIYFQGNSAPDKSGLPSDRFSAERTGGSVSTLTIQRTQQEDSAVYLCASSLVGTNTGELFFGEGSRLTVL.

The chain is built from TRBV25-1 and TRBJ2-6; 10 bases fit TRBD1. CDR1 MGHDK and CDR2 SYGVNS come from the germline V gene. Trimming at V came to 6 bases and at J to 4 bases, leaving 6 bases not matched to a gene. The CDR3 sequence is 16 residues long. Here the CDR3 reads CASSDRGRGGANVLTF. The CDR3 coding sequence is TGTGCCAGCAGCGACAGGGGGCGAGGGGGGGCCAACGTCCTGACTTTC.

V gene TRBV18 combines with J gene TRBJ2-7; D is ambiguous. This CDR3 is built from 14 residues. Germline values: CDR1 KGHSH, CDR2 LQKENI. V lost 3 bases to trimming and J lost 2 bases, with 11 bases between them. The CDR3 DNA reads TGTGCCAGCTCACCCGTAGAACAGACCTACGAGCAGTACTTC. Protein product: CASSPVEQTYEQYF.

The chain recombines TRBV5-1 with TRBJ2-1, with 7 bases identical to TRBD1. The germline CDR1 and CDR2 sequences are SGHRS and YFSETQ. V lost 2 bases and J lost 2; bases outside the gene matches: 7. There are 16 residues in the CDR3. The chain's CDR3 is CASSLVTGNAYNEQFF. The CDR3 DNA is TGCGCCAGCAGCTTAGTGACAGGGAATGCCTACAATGAGCAGTTCTTC.

The CDR3 DNA is TGTGCCTGGAGTGGGGGGGAGTCAGGCAATCAGCCCCAGCATTTT. Translated, it gives CAWSGGESGNQPQHF. J is TRBJ1-5 and V is TRBV30, with D possibly TRBD1 on 5 matching bases. Between the trimmed V and J ends, which lost 1 base and 2 bases, there was a span of 12 bases. CDR1 is GTSNPN and CDR2 is SVGIG in the germline V gene (reference sequence). The CDR3 covers 15 residues.

The chain is built from TRBV2 and TRBJ2-2; 8 bases match TRBD1. The J segment lost 4 bases and the V segment lost 6 bases, leaving 4 bases of the junction unmatched. CDR3 size: 14 residues. CDR1 and CDR2 (germline): SNHLY, FYNNEI. CDR3 amino acids: CASRVGQVTGELFF. CDR3 in DNA: TGTGCCAGCAGGGTGGGACAGGTCACCGGGGAGCTGTTTTTT. Based on the CDR3 plus reference TRBV2 and TRBJ2-2, the full variable domain is EPEVTQTPSHQVTQMGQEVILRCVPISNHLYFYWYRQILGQKVEFLVSFYNNEISEKSEIFDDQFSVERPDGSNFTLKIRSTKLEDSAMYFCASRVGQVTGELFFGEGSRLTVL.

The V call is TRBV29-1, the J call TRBJ2-1; 7 bases match TRBD1. The germline V gene has CDR1 SQVTM and CDR2 ANQGSEA. The junction had 8 bases not matched to a gene; V was cut back by 3 bases and J by 0 bases. This CDR3 is built from 16 residues. The DNA for the CDR3 is TGCAGCGTTGAGAGCCCGGGACAGCACTCCTACAATGAGCAGTTCTTC. As protein: CSVESPGQHSYNEQFF.

The chain recombines TRBV27 with TRBJ1-5, with TRBD1 as a possible D gene (5 bases). Trimming left V 3 bases short and J 4 bases short, with 19 bases between. The CDR3 is made up of 17 amino acids. From germline, CDR1 is MNHEY and CDR2 SMNVEV (reference sequence). CDR3 nucleotide sequence: TGTGCCAGCAGTTTCCGATCTCCTGACAGAATGAATCAGCCCCAGCATTTT. This codes for CASSFRSPDRMNQPQHF.

The rearrangement uses TRBV6-6 and TRBJ1-2; TRBD1 matches at 7 bases. CDR3 length: 15 residues. CDR1 is MNHNY, CDR2 SVGAGI, per germline (reference sequence). The trim removed 8 bases at V and 4 bases at J, leaving 13 bases unmatched. As DNA, the CDR3 is TGTGCCAGCCAGTCCGGACAGGTTTTGGGCTATGGCTACACCTTC. The encoded protein is CASQSGQVLGYGYTF.

The chain joins TRBV7-2 to TRBJ1-4, with TRBD1 matching over 9 bases. Germline V lookup: CDR1 SGHTA, CDR2 FQGNSA. J gave up 5 bases and V 4 bases, and 5 bases lay outside the gene matches. CDR3 size: 15 residues. CDR3 loop: CASSSRDRGNEKLFF. DNA of the CDR3: TGTGCCAGCAGCTCCCGAGACAGGGGGAATGAAAAACTGTTTTTT.

The gene calls are TRBV19 and TRBJ2-5, with TRBD2 matching 12 bases. CDR1 is LNHDA, CDR2 SQIVND, per germline (reference sequence). V gave up 3 bases and J gave up 7 bases; unmatched junction bases: 6. The CDR3 length is 15 residues. This CDR3 is CASSISLAGGRTQYF. The CDR3 DNA reads TGTGCCAGTAGTATCAGTCTAGCGGGGGGGCGGACCCAGTACTTC.

This clone was detected only once. This chain joins TRBV30 and TRBJ1-2, with D hard to call. The CDR3 totals 11 residues. V lost 7 bases and J lost 4, with 10 bases in between. Looked up from germline, CDR1 is GTSNPN and CDR2 is SVGIG (reference sequence). The CDR3 region has the DNA TGTGCCTTACGTGACGTCTATGGCTACACCTTC. Protein sequence: CALRDVYGYTF.

The J gene is TRBJ2-5, the V gene TRBV18; unclear D gene. This CDR3 comprises 14 residues. V was cut by 0 bases and J by 7 bases, with 12 bases left in between. Germline loops: CDR1 KGHSH, CDR2 LQKENI. CDR3 sequence reads: CASSPPDGGRTQYF. CDR3 nucleotide sequence: TGTGCCAGCTCACCACCTGATGGTGGACGGACCCAGTACTTC.

This clone was detected a few times. This sequence joins TRBV11-2 and TRBJ1-3; unclear D gene. The ends were cut back, 0 bases at V and 0 bases at J, with 3 bases in the middle. Per germline, CDR1 SGHAT and CDR2 FQNNGV. The CDR3 totals 14 residues. The CDR3 DNA reads as TGTGCCAGCAGCTTAGACCTCTCTGGAAACACCATATATTTT. Protein product: CASSLDLSGNTIYF.

The chain employs TRBV13 and TRBJ2-2, with 7 bases aligning to TRBD1. The trim removed 2 bases at V and 4 bases at J, leaving 13 bases unmatched. CDR3 size: 18 residues. CDR1 and CDR2 (germline): PRHDT, FYEKMQ (reference sequence). The CDR3 region is CASSLYRRGQLITGELFF. DNA of the CDR3: TGTGCCAGCAGCTTATATCGTAGGGGACAGCTGATCACCGGGGAGCTGTTTTTT.

This sequence joins TRBV27 and TRBJ2-1, with D perhaps TRBD2 (7 bases). CDR1 and CDR2 from the germline V gene are MNHEY and SMNVEV (reference sequence). The germline V and J ends were trimmed by 0 bases and 6 bases, with 18 bases remaining between them. This CDR3 contains 17 residues. The CDR3 region has the DNA TGTGCCAGCAGTTTATCGGTTGGGGGAGGGGGAGCCAATGAGCAGTTCTTC. This translates into CASSLSVGGGGANEQFF.

This clone was seen a few times. The V and J genes are TRBV7-9 and TRBJ2-1, with D possibly being TRBD1 or TRBD2 (5 bases each). The V gene lost 1 base and the J gene lost 2 bases, with 9 bases spanning the gap. This CDR3 region has 15 residues. Germline-derived CDR1 and CDR2 are SEHNR and FQNEAQ (reference sequence). DNA of the CDR3: TGTGCCAGCAGCTTAGTCTGGGGGACCTACAATGAGCAGTTCTTC. Translating it yields CASSLVWGTYNEQFF.

V usage is TRBV5-1 and J usage is TRBJ1-2, with D tentatively TRBD1 (5 bases). Looked up from germline, CDR1 is SGHRS and CDR2 is YFSETQ. The CDR3 has 15 residues. V dropped 2 bases and J dropped 1 base, with 12 bases sitting between them. The CDR3 loop reads CASSLGHLFNYGYTF. The CDR3, as DNA: TGCGCCAGCAGCTTAGGACACCTTTTTAACTATGGCTACACCTTC.

This chain connects TRBV27 to TRBJ1-2; a weak D match, TRBD1 (6 bases). Between the trimmed V and J ends, which lost 5 bases and 4 bases, there was a span of 14 bases. The CDR3 totals 14 residues. Germline V gene lookup returns CDR1 MNHEY and CDR2 SMNVEV (reference sequence). CDR3: CASSPAGALYGYTF. The CDR3 DNA reads TGTGCCAGCAGTCCCGCAGGGGCGCTCTATGGCTACACCTTC.

This sequence joins TRBV7-8 and TRBJ2-1; D is possibly TRBD1 or TRBD2 (5 bases each). The CDR3 loop spans 17 amino acids. Trimming took 5 bases from V and 4 from J, leaving 21 bases between them. CDR1 SGHVS and CDR2 FQNEAQ come from the germline V gene. CDR3 loop: CASSGSQEGFRYNEQFF. For the CDR3, the DNA is TGTGCCAGCAGCGGTTCCCAAGAGGGGTTTCGTTACAATGAGCAGTTCTTC. The full variable domain, its missing parts supplied by reference TRBV7-8 and TRBJ2-1, is GAGVSQSPRYKVAKRGQDVALRCDPISGHVSLFWYQQALGQGPEFLTYFQNEAQLDKSGLPSDRFFAERPEGSVSTLKIQRTQQEDSAVYLCASSGSQEGFRYNEQFFGPGTRLTVL.

The CDR3 spells CASSVSQPGEASGNTGELFF. CDR3 nucleotide sequence: TGTGCCAGCAGCGTATCTCAACCAGGAGAGGCTAGCGGGAACACCGGGGAGCTGTTTTTT. The chain employs TRBV9 and TRBJ2-2; 7 bases map to TRBD2. The CDR3 has 20 amino acids. Germline trimming cut 1 base from V and 1 base from J; bases unmatched to any gene: 16. CDR1 and CDR2 from the germline V gene are SGDLS and YYNGEE.